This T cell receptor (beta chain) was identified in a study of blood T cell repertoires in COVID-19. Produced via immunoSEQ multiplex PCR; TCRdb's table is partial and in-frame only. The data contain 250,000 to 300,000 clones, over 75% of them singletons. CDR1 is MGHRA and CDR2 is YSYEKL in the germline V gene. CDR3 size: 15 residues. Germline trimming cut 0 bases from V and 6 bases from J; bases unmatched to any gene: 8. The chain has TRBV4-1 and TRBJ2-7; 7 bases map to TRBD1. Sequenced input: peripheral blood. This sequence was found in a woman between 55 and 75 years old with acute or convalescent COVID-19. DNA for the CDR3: TGCGCCAGCAGCCAAGACCCGACAGGGTGGGGCGAGCAGTACTTC. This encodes CASSQDPTGWGEQYF.